This T cell receptor beta chain emerged from a study of blood T cell repertoires in COVID-19. For the study at large: Nucleic acid was either cDNA or gDNA, and it came from T cells, B-cell-depleted T cells, or PBMCs.

Source study methods: Scientists estimated how many nucleated cells there were by amplifying reference gene primers. Assay used: immunoSEQ multiplex PCR; TCRdb lists only in-frame clones, some missing. V, J and clone size are taken as reported in that table, and D and trimming were inferred from the DNA itself. Among roughly 670,000 clones listed, 80% to 90% were seen once. Germline lookup yields CDR1 SEHNR and CDR2 FQNEAQ (reference sequence). The CDR3 has 16 amino acids. As to this clone: At one end, the junction sequence differs from germline, possibly due to a read error.

The source material was peripheral blood. This rearrangement joins TRBV7-9 to TRBJ1-5; the D gene is possibly TRBD1 (6 bases). This TCR came from a woman aged 18-30 years with acute or convalescent COVID-19. CDR3 residues: CASSLDETGFHQPQHF. The CDR3 DNA follows: TGTGCCAGCAGTTTAGACGAAACAGGGTTTCATCAGCCCCAGCATTTT. Full variable domain (remainder filled in from reference TRBV7-9 and TRBJ1-5): DTGVSQNPRHKITKRGQNVTFRCDPISEHNRLYWYRQTLGQGPEFLTYFQNEAQLEKSRLLSDRFSAERPKGSFSTLEIQRTEQGDSAMYLCASSLDETGFHQPQHFGDGTRLSIL.